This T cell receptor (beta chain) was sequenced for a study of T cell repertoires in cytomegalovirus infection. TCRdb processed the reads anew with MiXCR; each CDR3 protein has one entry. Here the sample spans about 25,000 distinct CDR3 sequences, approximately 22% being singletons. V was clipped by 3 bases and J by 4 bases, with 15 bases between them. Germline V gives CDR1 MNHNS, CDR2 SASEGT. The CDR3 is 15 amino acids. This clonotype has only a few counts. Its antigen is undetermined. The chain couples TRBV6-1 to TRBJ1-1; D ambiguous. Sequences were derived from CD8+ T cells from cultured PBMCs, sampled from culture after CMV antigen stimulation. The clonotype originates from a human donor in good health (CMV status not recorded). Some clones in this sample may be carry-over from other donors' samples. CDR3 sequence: CASSDRLQVGTEAFF. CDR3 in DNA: TGTGCCAGCAGTGACAGGTTGCAAGTGGGCACTGAAGCTTTCTTT.